Below are 23 T cell receptor beta chains sequenced from a single sample in a study of T-cell reconstitution after alpha-beta-depleted transplantation in children. Unique molecular identifiers featured in how the TCRbeta library was prepared. Via MiXCR, TCRdb re-called the PCR reads, giving one row per CDR3 protein. The table has some 200,000 distinct CDR3 sequences, approximately 8.4% seen once; the top ten hold 35% to 40%. This specimen was PBMCs, mostly from graft donor cells, taken 360 days after TCRalphabeta/CD19-depleted stem cell transplant. The receptors here all came from a male patient aged 2-10 years who had a stem cell transplant for acute myeloid leukemia, so the T cells may come from the graft donor.

The chain joins TRBV12-3 or TRBV12-4 to TRBJ2-2, with 11 bases aligning to TRBD1. After removal of 5 bases from V and 3 bases from J, the junction contained 2 bases not matched to a gene. This CDR3 has 15 residues. As DNA, the CDR3 is TGTGCCAGCAGTGGACAGGGGGCTCACACCGGGGAGCTGTTTTTT. It is translated as CASSGQGAHTGELFF.

This clonotype came up a few times. The rearrangement joins TRBV7-2 to TRBJ1-2; weak D call: TRBD1 (5 bases). This CDR3 contains 11 residues. Between the trimmed V and J ends, which lost 5 bases and 9 bases, there was a span of 10 bases. Germline V gene data show CDR1 as SGHTA and CDR2 as FQGNSA. The CDR3 protein is CASSRDSRYTF. The DNA of the CDR3 is TGTGCCAGCAGCAGGGACTCACGCTACACCTTC.

V and J are TRBV12-3 or TRBV12-4 and TRBJ2-1, with 8 bases fitting TRBD2. The CDR3 covers 16 residues. J lost 5 bases, V lost 2 bases, and 8 bases had no gene match. CDR3 amino acids: CASSLMAGGGHNEQFF. CDR3 bases: TGTGCCAGCAGTTTAATGGCGGGAGGTGGGCACAATGAGCAGTTCTTC.

This clonotype was detected a few times. The V gene is TRBV12-3 or TRBV12-4, the J gene TRBJ2-1, with a possible D match to TRBD2 (6 bases). The CDR3 consists of 11 residues. Trimming pared 8 bases from V and 7 bases from J, leaving 9 bases between. CDR3 in DNA: TGTGCCAGCGGGGGGTCGAATGAGCAGTTCTTC. Translation gives CASGGSNEQFF.

This CDR3 reads CSVELTGEETQYF. In nucleotides, the CDR3 is TGCAGCGTTGAATTAACAGGGGAAGAGACCCAGTACTTC. The V gene is TRBV29-1, the J gene TRBJ2-5; 7 bases agree with TRBD1. CDR1 is SQVTM and CDR2 is ANQGSEA in the germline V gene. The CDR3 spans 13 residues. V shed 2 bases, J shed 3 bases, and the junction held 3 bases outside the gene matches.

CDR3 bases: TGCGCCAGCAGCTTGGGACAGGGGGCAATAGACGAGCAGTACGTC. This sequence encodes CASSLGQGAIDEQYV. The chain carries TRBV5-1 and TRBJ2-7; TRBD1 matches at 10 bases. V lost 0 bases to trimming and J lost 5 bases; unmatched junction nucleotides: 5. This CDR3 is built from 15 residues. Germline CDR1 is SGHRS and CDR2 is YFSETQ.

This clonotype appeared a few times. V gene TRBV7-6 combines with J gene TRBJ2-1; D is unclear. V was trimmed by 5 bases and J by 0 bases, leaving 11 bases between them. The germline CDR1 and CDR2 sequences are SGHVS and FNYEAQ. The CDR3 spans 15 residues. CDR3 loop: CASSPLRPSYNEQFF. DNA for the CDR3: TGTGCCAGCAGCCCCCTCCGGCCCTCCTACAATGAGCAGTTCTTC.

The rearrangement links TRBV7-9 to TRBJ2-1, with a tentative D call TRBD2 (6 bases). V gave up 5 bases and J gave up 3 bases, with 11 bases separating them. Germline loops: CDR1 SEHNR, CDR2 FQNEAQ (reference sequence). There are 14 residues in the CDR3. CDR3 sequence reads: CASSPWGDYNEQFF. DNA for the CDR3: TGTGCCAGCAGCCCGTGGGGGGACTACAATGAGCAGTTCTTC.

The V call is TRBV6-2 or TRBV6-3, the J call TRBJ2-1; 12 positions match TRBD2. Germline values: CDR1 MNHEY, CDR2 SVGEGT. V was clipped by 4 bases and J by 4 bases; unmatched bases: 11. CDR3 length equals 18 residues. CDR3 bases: TGTGCCAGCAGTTTCCGGACTAGCGGGGTCCAACGTTACAATGAGCAGTTCTTC. This translates into CASSFRTSGVQRYNEQFF.

The J gene is TRBJ2-1, the V gene TRBV5-1; weak D call: TRBD1 (5 bases). CDR1 and CDR2 from the germline V gene are SGHRS and YFSETQ. The CDR3 runs 13 residues. The germline V and J ends were trimmed by 3 bases and 7 bases, with 11 bases remaining between them. CDR3 region: CASSSERGNEQFF. The CDR3 bases are TGCGCCAGCAGCTCAGAAAGGGGAAATGAGCAGTTCTTC.

This clonotype was counted only a few times. The rearrangement joins TRBV3-1 to TRBJ1-1; the D gene is possibly TRBD1 (5 bases). In germline, CDR1 is LGHDT, CDR2 YNNKEL (reference sequence). The CDR3 extends over 13 amino acids. V dropped 4 bases and J dropped 12 bases, with 18 bases sitting between them. The CDR3 spells CASSLGRSRSTFF. As DNA, the CDR3 is TGTGCCAGCAGCCTGGGACGCTCCCGGTCTACTTTCTTT.

This clonotype was found a few times. The chain joins TRBV6-1 to TRBJ1-5; a weak D match, TRBD1 (5 bases). V was trimmed by 2 bases and J by 3 bases, leaving 8 bases between them. Germline lookup yields CDR1 MNHNS and CDR2 SASEGT. CDR3 length equals 14 residues. In DNA form, the CDR3 reads TGTGCCAGCAGTGAAATCAGGGTCAATCAGCCCCAGCATTTT. Protein product: CASSEIRVNQPQHF.

This clonotype was seen only a few times. The chain couples TRBV15 to TRBJ2-3, with a possible D match to TRBD1 (5 bases). The CDR3 totals 17 residues. The germline CDR1 and CDR2 sequences are LNHNV and YYDKDF (reference sequence). V lost 0 bases and J lost 2, with 15 bases in between. CDR3 residues: CATSRDISTATTDTQYF. The CDR3 DNA follows: TGTGCCACCAGCAGAGATATATCGACAGCTACCACAGATACGCAGTATTTT.

The sample holds many counts of this clonotype. The chain recombines TRBV24-1 with TRBJ2-3, with 9 bases matching TRBD2. Germline V gene lookup returns CDR1 KGHDR and CDR2 SFDVKD. V gave up 5 bases and J gave up 8 bases; unmatched junction bases: 10. The CDR3 covers 15 residues. CDR3 DNA: TGTGCCACCAGTGGTTCTGCTAGCGGGACTGCTACGCAGTATTTT. Protein: CATSGSASGTATQYF.

This chain joins TRBV12-3 or TRBV12-4 and TRBJ1-1; D is unresolved. Trimming left V 2 bases short and J 3 bases short, with 10 bases between. The CDR3 sequence is 14 residues long. As DNA, the CDR3 is TGTGCCAGCAGTTTATCCGACTTATACACTGAAGCTTTCTTT. Its protein product is CASSLSDLYTEAFF.

This clonotype was counted ten times or more. This chain connects TRBV29-1 to TRBJ2-7, with D unresolved. The CDR3 has 12 residues. Deletions cut 5 bases from V and 2 bases from J, with 10 bases between. The germline V gene encodes CDR1 SQVTM and CDR2 ANQGSEA. The CDR3 region is CSVLVGAYEQYF. In nucleotides, the CDR3 is TGCAGCGTTCTAGTCGGAGCCTACGAGCAGTACTTC.

V gene TRBV7-3 combines with J gene TRBJ2-3; 10 bases align to TRBD1. CDR1 is SGHTA, CDR2 FQGTGA, per germline. V shed 5 bases and J 4 bases; nucleotides not matched to a gene: 9. The CDR3 is made up of 16 amino acids. CDR3 region: CASSHSGTGVADTQYF. The DNA of the CDR3 is TGTGCCAGCAGCCACTCCGGGACAGGGGTAGCAGATACGCAGTATTTT.

This clonotype was found a few times. CDR3 DNA: TGTGCCAGCAGCCGGAGACAGGGGGCTTTCCTGCACGAGCAGTACTTC. As protein: CASSRRQGAFLHEQYF. The chain recombines TRBV7-9 with TRBJ2-7; 10 nucleotides agree with TRBD1. The CDR3 is 16 amino acids. V lost 5 bases and J lost 5; bases outside the gene matches: 12. From germline, CDR1 is SEHNR and CDR2 FQNEAQ (reference sequence). The variable domain in full, with the rest retrieved from reference TRBV7-9 and TRBJ2-7, is DTGVSQNPRHKITKRGQNVTFRCDPISEHNRLYWYRQTLGQGPEFLTYFQNEAQLEKSRLLSDRFSAERPKGSFSTLEIQRTEQGDSAMYLCASSRRQGAFLHEQYFGPGTRLTVT.

This clonotype was detected a few times. CDR3 sequence reads: CASSVGGANTGELFF. In nucleotides, the CDR3 is TGTGCCAGCAGCGTAGGGGGCGCGAACACCGGGGAGCTGTTTTTT. The gene calls are TRBV9 and TRBJ2-2, with D possibly being TRBD1 (5 bases). Germline CDR1 SGDLS, CDR2 YYNGEE. V lost 0 bases and J lost 0, with 6 bases in between. The CDR3 covers 15 residues.

The table lists this clonotype with many counts. The chain carries TRBV3-1 and TRBJ2-3; no firm D call. The CDR3 runs 13 residues. V lost 5 bases to trimming and J lost 5 bases, with 11 bases between them. Germline CDR1 is LGHDT and CDR2 is YNNKEL (reference sequence). CDR3 sequence reads: CASSSLGLDTQYF. CDR3 DNA: TGTGCCAGCAGCTCCCTAGGGCTAGATACGCAGTATTTT.

The chain has TRBV5-5 and TRBJ1-4; weak D call: TRBD1 (6 bases). Germline CDR1 SGHKS, CDR2 YYEKEE (reference sequence). Trimming removed 4 bases at V and 7 bases at J, with 14 bases between. The CDR3 has 14 amino acids. CDR3 DNA: TGTGCCAGCAGCCCCCGGGGGGCGCGTGAAAAACTGTTTTTT. It codes for CASSPRGAREKLFF.

This clonotype was seen ten or more times. V and J are TRBV20-1 and TRBJ2-3, with D unresolved. With 1 base removed from V and 1 base from J, the gap between germline ends came to 12 bases. Looked up from germline, CDR1 is DFQATT and CDR2 is SNEGSKA (reference sequence). CDR3 length: 15 residues. DNA for the CDR3: TGCAGTGCTAGAGCTAGGAACATTGGCACAGATACGCAGTATTTT. Translated, it gives CSARARNIGTDTQYF.

Regarding this clonotype: This may be a read error, as it is one base from a much larger clone. This chain joins TRBV11-2 and TRBJ2-3; possible D gene TRBD2, 5 bases. Germline V gene sequence: CDR1 SGHAT, CDR2 FQNNGV. The ends were cut back, 6 bases at V and 6 bases at J, with 13 bases in the middle. The CDR3 spans 13 residues. The CDR3 DNA is TGTGCCAGCAGATTGGCGGGCGTGGATACGCAGTATTTT. Residues: CASRLAGVDTQYF.